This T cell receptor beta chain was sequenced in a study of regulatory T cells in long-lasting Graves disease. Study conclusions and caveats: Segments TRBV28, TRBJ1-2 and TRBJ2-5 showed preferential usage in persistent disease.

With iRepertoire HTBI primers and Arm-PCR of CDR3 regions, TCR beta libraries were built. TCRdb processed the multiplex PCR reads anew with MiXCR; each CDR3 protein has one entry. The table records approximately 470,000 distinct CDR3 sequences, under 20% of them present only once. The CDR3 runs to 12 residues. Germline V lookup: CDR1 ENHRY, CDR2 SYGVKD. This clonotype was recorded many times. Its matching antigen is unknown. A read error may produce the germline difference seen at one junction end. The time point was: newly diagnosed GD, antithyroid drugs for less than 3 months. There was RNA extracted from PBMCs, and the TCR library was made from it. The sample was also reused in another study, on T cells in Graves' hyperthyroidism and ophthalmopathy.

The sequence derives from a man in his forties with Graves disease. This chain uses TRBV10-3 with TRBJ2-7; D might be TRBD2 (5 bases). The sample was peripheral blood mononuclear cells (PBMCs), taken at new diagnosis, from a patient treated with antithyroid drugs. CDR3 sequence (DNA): TGTGCCATCAGCGAGTGGACTGACGAGCAGTACTTC. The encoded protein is CAISEWTDEQYF.